Below, one TCR beta chain is given with its context. This sample stems from a study of cytomegalovirus exposure and HLA in healthy donors. Here immunoSEQ multiplex PCR was the method, and the copy in TCRdb shows in-frame clones only, minus some. The sample lists over 250,000 clones, approximately 86% occurring once. V was clipped by 5 bases and J by 0 bases; unmatched bases: 6. The CDR3 extends over 17 amino acids. Per the germline V gene, CDR1 is SGHVS and CDR2 is FNYEAQ. The TCR sequence derives from a woman in her late teens or twenties in good health and CMV-seronegative. Sequencing was done on a sample of PBMCs. The chain employs TRBV7-6 and TRBJ1-4; 10 nucleotides align to TRBD1. CDR3 sequence: CASSRGQGRATNEKLFF. The CDR3 DNA is TGTGCCAGCAGCCGGGGACAGGGGCGGGCAACTAATGAAAAACTGTTTTTT.